Included here is one T cell receptor (beta chain) sequence, with context. This CDR3 comprises 16 residues. Looked up from germline, CDR1 is LGHNA and CDR2 is YSLEER. V lost 0 bases and J lost 2, with 14 bases in between. Clones were sequenced by immunoSEQ multiplex PCR, and TCRdb holds only the in-frame ones, with some missing. The sample includes 95,000 to 150,000 clones, approximately 85% seen only once; the top ten take just under 9.5%. This specimen comes from a study of T cell responses to AZD1222 COVID-19 vaccine. The V and J genes are TRBV4-3 and TRBJ2-7; a weak D match, TRBD2 (5 bases). The sequences come from peripheral blood, collected on day 0 of AZD1222 vaccination. The TCR sequence derives from an adult in good health. The CDR3 is CASSQDWTQDTYEQYF. DNA of the CDR3: TGCGCCAGCAGCCAAGATTGGACTCAGGATACCTACGAGCAGTACTTC.